Given below is one T cell receptor (beta chain) in context. The sample is drawn from a study of blood T cell repertoires in COVID-19. Assay used: immunoSEQ multiplex PCR; TCRdb lists only in-frame clones, some missing. The sample consists of around 150,000 clones, about four fifths of them appearing once. This CDR3 has 11 amino acids. The V gene lost 5 bases and the J gene lost 4 bases, with 5 bases spanning the gap. The sample was PBMCs or T cells enriched from blood (not recorded which). The clonotype originates from a woman aged 60-75 years who had recovered from COVID-19. The chain joins TRBV12-3 or TRBV12-4 to TRBJ1-1; D is uncertain. The CDR3 loop is CASSPGTEAFF. In nucleotides, the CDR3 is TGTGCCAGCAGTCCGGGCACTGAAGCTTTCTTT.